This TCR beta chain originates from a study of Tregs in tolerant kidney transplant recipients. On the study more broadly: An approximately 3-day belatacept mixed lymphocyte reaction, sometimes plus 5-day graft donor restimulation, preceded CD4+CD25+CD127- sorting.

Sequencing was performed with immunoSEQ multiplex PCR; in TCRdb, only in-frame clones are kept and a portion is missing. This table has more than 30,000 clones, over 65% appearing once. Deletions cut 7 bases from V and 5 bases from J, with 18 bases between. CDR3 length equals 15 residues. Germline V gene data show CDR1 as SEHNR and CDR2 as FQNEAQ (reference sequence). About this clone itself: Its antigen is still unknown.

The sequenced material came from Tregs from blood cultured with allogeneic cells. The TCR originated in a human donor in good health. V gene TRBV7-9 combines with J gene TRBJ2-1; D is tentatively TRBD1 or TRBD2 (5 bases each). This CDR3 reads CASTLGGMSNNEQFF. CDR3 nucleotide sequence: TGTGCCAGCACCCTTGGGGGTATGAGCAACAATGAGCAGTTCTTC.